Listed here are 28 T cell receptor beta chains from one sample, sequenced in a study of metastatic and nonmetastatic thyroid tumors. All patients were treatment-naive before thyroid surgery. TCRdb re-called the PCR reads via MiXCR. The table lists tens of thousands of clones, approximately 10% of them singletons. Specimen: blood. These receptors all stem from a female donor with papillary thyroid cancer or a benign thyroid nodule (not recorded which). Some clones in this sample may be carry-over from other donors' samples.

This clone was counted many times. This rearrangement joins TRBV30 to TRBJ1-5; D is undetermined. The CDR3 length is 14 residues. The V gene's germline CDR1 is GTSNPN and CDR2 SVGIG (reference sequence). Between the trimmed V and J ends, which lost 1 base and 6 bases, there was a span of 13 bases. CDR3: CAWSASTLGQPQHF. CDR3 DNA sequence: TGTGCCTGGAGTGCCAGTACCCTCGGTCAGCCCCAGCATTTT.

This clone was counted ten times or more. V usage is TRBV2 and J usage is TRBJ2-1; 9 bases map to TRBD2. Unmatched junction bases numbered 6, after V lost 4 bases and J lost 5 bases. CDR1 and CDR2 (germline): SNHLY, FYNNEI. CDR3 length: 15 amino acids. CDR3 nucleotide sequence: TGTGCCAGCAGTGGGGCGGGAGGGCCGGACAATGAGCAGTTCTTC. It encodes CASSGAGGPDNEQFF.

This clone was seen many times. The chain recombines TRBV3-1 with TRBJ2-7, with D unclear. Trimming took off 4 bases at V and 3 bases at J, with 10 bases between the two ends. CDR3 size: 13 residues. Germline V gene data show CDR1 as LGHDT and CDR2 as YNNKEL (reference sequence). CDR3 sequence reads: CASSPQIFYEQYF. The CDR3 DNA reads TGTGCCAGCAGCCCCCAGATCTTCTACGAGCAGTACTTC.

This clone was seen repeatedly, ten times or more. V usage is TRBV4-3 and J usage is TRBJ2-3; 7 bases match TRBD2. Germline-derived CDR1 and CDR2 are LGHNA and YSLEER. J was trimmed by 4 bases and V by 2 bases; bases with no gene match: 9. The CDR3 has 16 amino acids. CDR3 region: CASSQFSGGGADTQYF. CDR3 bases: TGCGCCAGCAGCCAATTTTCGGGAGGAGGGGCAGATACGCAGTATTTT.

This clone has ten or more counts. V and J are TRBV19 and TRBJ1-6; D not resolved. The CDR3 length is 15 residues. Per the germline V gene, CDR1 is LNHDA and CDR2 is SQIVND (reference sequence). Trimming stripped 1 base from V and 8 bases from J, with 12 bases between. The CDR3 DNA reads as TGTGCCAGTAGTATAGGGACGGCGATTGATTCACCCCTCCACTTT. Translated: CASSIGTAIDSPLHF.

The chain combines TRBV6-1 with TRBJ2-7, with 9 bases that match TRBD1. V was pared by 10 bases and J by 3 bases, with 4 bases of the junction left unmatched. The CDR3 length is 12 residues. Germline-derived CDR1 and CDR2 are MNHNS and SASEGT. CDR3 sequence (DNA): TGTGCCACTACGGGACAGGGCTACGAGCAGTACTTC. Translated, it gives CATTGQGYEQYF.

At least ten counts were recorded for this clone. This chain links TRBV6-2 or TRBV6-3 with TRBJ1-2, with D uncertain. Germline CDR1 is MNHEY and CDR2 is SVGEGT. Trimming took off 6 bases at V and 4 bases at J, with 9 bases between the two ends. This CDR3 region has 12 residues. The CDR3 coding sequence is TGTGCCAGCAGCCCGGGGATCTATGGCTACACCTTC. Protein: CASSPGIYGYTF.

This clone was recorded many times. This sequence joins TRBV20-1 and TRBJ1-1, with 8 bases matching TRBD1. V gave up 7 bases and J gave up 5 bases; unmatched junction bases: 12. The V gene's germline CDR1 is DFQATT and CDR2 SNEGSKA (reference sequence). This CDR3 region has 14 residues. This CDR3 reads CSVPDRVGRTEAFF. The DNA for the CDR3 is TGCAGTGTCCCGGACAGGGTAGGGAGGACTGAAGCTTTCTTT.

The V call is TRBV4-1, the J call TRBJ1-5, with 10 bases lining up with TRBD1. The CDR3 consists of 15 residues. J gave up 8 bases and V 0 bases, and 4 bases lay outside the gene matches. Germline V CDR1 and CDR2: MGHRA, YSYEKL. The CDR3 DNA reads as TGCGCCAGCAGCCAAGATGGGACAGGGGCCAAGCCCCAGCATTTT. This translates into CASSQDGTGAKPQHF.

This clone was counted at least ten times. The chain is built from TRBV2 and TRBJ2-5, with D perhaps matching TRBD1 or TRBD2 (5 bases each). The germline CDR1 and CDR2 sequences are SNHLY and FYNNEI. The CDR3 sequence is 13 residues long. V was clipped by 5 bases and J by 5 bases, with 12 bases between them. The CDR3 coding sequence is TGTGCCAGCAGTCAATACGAGGGGGAGACCCAGTACTTC. Translated: CASSQYEGETQYF.

The genes are TRBV12-3 or TRBV12-4 and TRBJ2-1; 12 nucleotides agree with TRBD2. This CDR3 is 19 amino acids long. With V trimmed by 7 bases and J by 5 bases, 18 bases remained unmatched. CDR3 sequence reads: CASIWVQGATSGSNNEQFF. The CDR3 bases are TGTGCCAGCATTTGGGTACAGGGGGCGACTAGCGGGAGCAACAATGAGCAGTTCTTC.

The table lists this clone with many counts. V gene TRBV6-4 combines with J gene TRBJ2-3; tentative D call: TRBD2 (6 bases). The CDR3 has 16 residues. Germline CDR1 reads MRHNA; CDR2 reads SNTAGT. V was shortened by 0 bases and J by 2 bases, with 12 bases between the two germline ends. The CDR3 protein is CASSDSRASATDTQYF. The CDR3 DNA reads TGTGCCAGCAGTGACTCGAGGGCTAGCGCCACAGATACGCAGTATTTT.

There are many counts of this clone. The gene calls are TRBV5-1 and TRBJ1-2, with a weak D call TRBD1 (5 bases). V lost 4 bases to trimming and J lost 5 bases, with 12 bases between them. CDR1 and CDR2 (germline): SGHRS, YFSETQ. The CDR3 has 13 residues. CDR3 nucleotide sequence: TGCGCCAGCAGCCCCGGGACCGAGTATGGCTACACCTTC. Protein: CASSPGTEYGYTF.

This clone has a count of ten or more. The chain recombines TRBV2 with TRBJ1-1; tentative D call: TRBD1 (6 bases). CDR1 is SNHLY, CDR2 FYNNEI, per germline. The germline V and J ends were trimmed by 6 bases and 3 bases, with 14 bases remaining between them. The CDR3 contains 14 residues. CDR3 residues: CASSLDRRDTEAFF. CDR3 DNA: TGTGCCAGCAGCTTAGACAGGAGGGACACTGAAGCTTTCTTT.

This clone appeared many times. This chain uses TRBV5-1 with TRBJ2-3; the match to TRBD2 covers 13 bases. V was clipped by 4 bases and J by 2 bases; unmatched bases: 4. The germline gives CDR1 SGHRS, CDR2 YFSETQ. This CDR3 region has 16 residues. The CDR3 is CASSTGLAGYTDTQYF. CDR3 nucleotide sequence: TGCGCCAGCAGCACGGGACTAGCGGGATACACAGATACGCAGTATTTT.

This clone was found a few times. The J gene is TRBJ1-1, the V gene TRBV27; D unclear. This CDR3 has 11 residues. Germline V lookup: CDR1 MNHEY, CDR2 SMNVEV (reference sequence). V was clipped by 7 bases and J by 1 base, with 4 bases between them. CDR3 sequence: CASIKNTEAFF. The CDR3 DNA reads as TGTGCCAGCATCAAGAACACTGAAGCTTTCTTT.

Here the CDR3 reads CASSSEGVGGDYGYTF. CDR3 sequence (DNA): TGTGCCAGCAGCTCGGAGGGCGTCGGGGGAGATTATGGCTACACCTTC. The chain uses TRBV11-3 and TRBJ1-2, with D perhaps matching TRBD1 (5 bases). CDR3 size: 16 residues. Germline V CDR1 and CDR2: SGHNT, YENEEA. Trimming cost V 4 bases and J 5 bases, with 20 bases left between them.

In its sample, this clone was seen many times. The chain carries TRBV7-8 and TRBJ1-5; D is ambiguous. CDR1 SGHVS and CDR2 FQNEAQ come from the germline V gene. There are 14 residues in the CDR3. Between the trimmed V and J ends, which lost 5 bases and 3 bases, there was a span of 11 bases. The CDR3 loop is CASSVSEFNQPQHF. The CDR3, as DNA: TGTGCCAGCAGCGTCTCGGAGTTCAATCAGCCCCAGCATTTT.

This clone was counted many times. The chain uses TRBV28 and TRBJ2-3; D may be TRBD2 (7 bases). Trimming removed 2 bases from V and 6 bases from J, with 21 bases in between. Per germline, CDR1 MDHEN and CDR2 SYDVKM. This CDR3 has 17 amino acids. The DNA for the CDR3 is TGTGCCAGCAGTTTACGGACAGTAGGGCGGGGAGGGGATACGCAGTATTTT. This codes for CASSLRTVGRGGDTQYF.

The sample holds many counts of this clone. V and J are TRBV2 and TRBJ2-3; possibly TRBD2 for D (5 bases). The CDR3 is 13 amino acids. V lost 3 bases, J lost 4 bases, and 8 bases lay in between. The V gene's germline CDR1 is SNHLY and CDR2 FYNNEI. CDR3 loop: CASSDQLADTQYF. The CDR3 DNA is TGTGCCAGCAGTGACCAACTAGCAGATACGCAGTATTTT.

This clone turned up a few times. This chain links TRBV6-2 or TRBV6-3 with TRBJ2-7; D possibly corresponds to TRBD1 (5 bases). V lost 6 bases, J lost 5 bases, and 14 bases lay in between. Germline loops: CDR1 MNHEY, CDR2 SVGEGT. The CDR3 loop spans 13 amino acids. This CDR3 reads CASRQAGMHEQYF. CDR3 coding DNA: TGTGCCAGCAGGCAAGCAGGGATGCACGAGCAGTACTTC.

CDR3 sequence (DNA): TGTGCTAGTGGGGGGCCTCCAACGGCACAGCCAACCGGGGAGCTGTTTTTT. It translates to CASGGPPTAQPTGELFF. The chain combines TRBV12-5 with TRBJ2-2; D is perhaps TRBD1 (5 bases). CDR1 and CDR2 (germline): LGHNT, FRNRAP. The CDR3 contains 17 residues. Trimming removed 6 bases from V and 5 bases from J, with 22 bases in between.

The chain joins TRBV6-1 to TRBJ2-7; weak D call: TRBD1 (5 bases). The CDR3 extends over 14 amino acids. The germline V gene encodes CDR1 MNHNS and CDR2 SASEGT. V was pared by 4 bases and J by 3 bases, with 13 bases between. CDR3 DNA: TGTGCCAGCAGTGCTGTTACAGGTAACTACGAGCAGTACTTC. Its translation is CASSAVTGNYEQYF.

Turning to this clone: A much larger clone lies a single base off, so this may be a read error. The V gene is TRBV6-2 or TRBV6-3, the J gene TRBJ2-5, with 8 bases fitting TRBD2. V dropped 2 bases and J dropped 8; count of bases not matched to a gene: 7. Germline V gene data show CDR1 as MNHEY and CDR2 as SVGEGT. The CDR3 runs to 14 residues. The CDR3 nucleotides read TGTGCCAGCAGTTACAGTCGGGGACTAGACACCCAGTACTTC. Translation gives CASSYSRGLDTQYF.

In its sample, this clone was seen many times. Other DNA sequences in the same sample also yield this CDR3. The CDR3 reads CASTVYDGTDTQYF. The DNA of the CDR3 is TGTGCCAGCACCGTATACGACGGCACAGATACGCAGTATTTT. V is TRBV7-9 and J is TRBJ2-3, with D unresolved. This CDR3 region has 14 residues. Germline assignment: CDR1 SEHNR and CDR2 FQNEAQ (reference sequence). Between the trimmed V and J ends, which lost 7 bases and 1 base, there was a span of 12 bases. The full variable domain, its missing parts supplied by reference TRBV7-9 and TRBJ2-3, is DTGVSQNPRHKITKRGQNVTFRCDPISEHNRLYWYRQTLGQGPEFLTYFQNEAQLEKSRLLSDRFSAERPKGSFSTLEIQRTEQGDSAMYLCASTVYDGTDTQYFGPGTRLTVL.

This clone was observed many times. The chain links TRBV6-2 or TRBV6-3 to TRBJ2-7; 10 nucleotides match TRBD2. CDR1 and CDR2 from the germline V gene are MNHEY and SVGEGT. Trimming removed 5 bases from V and 3 bases from J; junction bases left unmatched: 4. There are 14 residues in the CDR3. CDR3 residues: CASSLRTSGYEQYF. CDR3 DNA: TGTGCCAGCAGTCTCCGGACTAGCGGCTACGAGCAGTACTTC.

This clone occurred many times. The J gene is TRBJ2-1, the V gene TRBV20-1; 9 positions agree with TRBD2. V lost 6 bases and J lost 4; bases outside the gene matches: 7. Germline V gene data show CDR1 as DFQATT and CDR2 as SNEGSKA (reference sequence). The CDR3 consists of 14 residues. The CDR3 bases are TGCAGTGCAGAGGCGGGAGGGCCTTACAATGAGCAGTTCTTC. The encoded protein is CSAEAGGPYNEQFF.

This chain uses TRBV20-1 with TRBJ2-7; 11 positions match TRBD2. Germline CDR1 and CDR2: DFQATT and SNEGSKA (reference sequence). The CDR3 consists of 17 residues. V trimming: 1 base; J trimming: 2 bases; junction bases outside the gene matches: 10. The CDR3 nucleotides are TGCAGTGCTAGAGCCCTACTCACTAGCGGGAGAACCTACGAGCAGTACTTC. Translated, it gives CSARALLTSGRTYEQYF.